This record looks at one T cell receptor beta chain sequence and its context. Measured with immunoSEQ multiplex PCR; TCRdb has only the in-frame clones, and not every one. The table lists approximately 210,000 clones, just under 85% of them singletons. The entry originates in a study of blood T cell repertoires in COVID-19. With V trimmed by 5 bases and J by 2 bases, 6 bases remained unmatched. The CDR3 runs to 15 residues. Germline V gene lookup returns CDR1 SGHVS and CDR2 FNYEAQ. Sequences were obtained from peripheral blood. This sequence joins TRBV7-6 and TRBJ2-1, with TRBD2 matching over 7 bases. The sequence was collected from a woman in her 70s with active or convalescent COVID-19. CDR3 protein: CASSPWGGTYNEQFF. The CDR3 coding sequence is TGTGCCAGCAGCCCTTGGGGGGGTACCTACAATGAGCAGTTCTTC.